This TCR beta chain emerged from a study of CXCR3-negative and CXCR3-positive naive CD8 T cells. Broader study findings: Similar TRBV-TRBJ gene usage was seen in naive CXCR3-negative and CXCR3-positive cells, but not in memory cells. Compared with CXCR3-negative naive cells, CXCR3-positive naive cells showed more hydrophobic TRB CDR3s.

This CDR3 is 13 amino acids long. Each TRB cDNA library was prepared by 5' RACE (with UMI labels). Using the 5' RACE reads, TCRdb records one entry per CDR3 protein without DNA. Found here are about 60,000 distinct CDR3 sequences; the top ten clones hold 0.53%. On this clonotype: Antigen unknown.

This chain connects TRBV12-3 or TRBV12-4 to TRBJ2-5; TCRdb indicates TRBD1, and absent DNA this call remains unverified. This clonotype originated in a human donor in good health. Some clones in this sample may be carry-over from other donors' samples. Source material: naive CXCR3+ CD8+ T cells from blood. Subset here: CD45RO-CCR7+CD27+CD95- naive CD8+ T cells expressing CXCR3 (TNR3+). The CDR3 loop is CASSFVRGETQYF.